This passage covers 5 T cell receptor beta chains from one sample sequenced in a study of shared clonotypes between healthy human individuals. Method: immunoSEQ multiplex PCR; TCRdb's copy keeps in-frame clones and lacks some. The sample has roughly 2,000,000 clones, around 93% seen once. CD45RO-negative cells were positively selected for CCR7, leaving out terminally differentiated effector memory CD45RA+ cells. Material for sequencing was naive CD8+ T cells from PBMCs. The origin of the receptors is a man younger than 35 in good health. Some clones in this sample may be carry-over from other donors' samples.

CDR3 bases: TGTGCCAGTAGTACAGGGAGGAGAATGAACACTGAAGCTTTCTTT. Translated: CASSTGRRMNTEAFF. The chain carries TRBV19 and TRBJ1-1; D is perhaps TRBD1 (5 bases). Per the germline V gene, CDR1 is LNHDA and CDR2 is SQIVND (reference sequence). The CDR3 has 15 amino acids. V gave up 4 bases and J gave up 0 bases, with 12 bases separating them.

This chain connects TRBV9 to TRBJ1-1, with 8 bases aligning to TRBD1. Looked up from germline, CDR1 is SGDLS and CDR2 is YYNGEE. This CDR3 comprises 15 residues. Trimming cost V 3 bases and J 0 bases; bases outside gene matches: 4. CDR3 amino acids: CASSAQQGVNTEAFF. CDR3 sequence (DNA): TGTGCCAGCAGCGCACAACAGGGGGTGAACACTGAAGCTTTCTTT.

A single count supports this clone. V is TRBV7-3 and J is TRBJ2-2; TRBD2 agrees at 8 bases. The CDR3 extends over 17 amino acids. Germline-derived CDR1 and CDR2 are SGHTA and FQGTGA. V gave up 4 bases and J gave up 0 bases; unmatched junction bases: 7. CDR3 nucleotides: TGTGCCAGCAGCTCCAGGACTAGCAGCCCGAACACCGGGGAGCTGTTTTTT. Protein sequence: CASSSRTSSPNTGELFF.

The V gene is TRBV6-5, the J gene TRBJ2-4; TRBD1 aligns across 8 bases. From germline, CDR1 is MNHEY and CDR2 SVGAGI. The CDR3 is 15 amino acids. Unmatched junction bases numbered 9, after V lost 5 bases and J lost 6 bases. The CDR3 bases are TGTGCCAGCAGTCCCCATCGGACAGGGCTAAACATTCAGTACTTC. It is translated as CASSPHRTGLNIQYF.

J is TRBJ2-3 and V is TRBV7-9; D not certain. Trimming took off 5 bases at V and 2 bases at J, with 14 bases between the two ends. CDR1 SEHNR and CDR2 FQNEAQ come from the germline V gene (reference sequence). The CDR3 length is 15 residues. The CDR3 bases are TGTGCCAGCAGCCCCCTTGACTCCTCCACAGATACGCAGTATTTT. It encodes CASSPLDSSTDTQYF.